This TCR beta chain came from a study of shared clonotypes between healthy human individuals. HIV-negative, healthy adults without recent acute infections or vaccinations were the donors. V was trimmed by 3 bases and J by 4 bases, leaving 2 bases between them. Per the germline V gene, CDR1 is ENHRY and CDR2 is SYGVKD. This CDR3 comprises 11 residues. At the deep level, the assay was run. Template for every sorted-subset replicate PCR totaled roughly 210 ng DNA, some 30,000 T cell genomes. Assay: immunoSEQ multiplex PCR; the TCRdb copy retains only in-frame clones and omits some. Of around 990,000 clones in the sample, about 72% were seen once.

The sequence derives from a man between 18 and 29 years old in good health. Some clones in this sample may be carry-over from other donors' samples. The sequenced sample was memory CD4+ T cells from PBMCs. The sample's subset: CD45RA-negative fraction. The gene calls are TRBV10-3 and TRBJ2-3; D unclear. The CDR3 reads CAISDADTQYF. CDR3 in DNA: TGTGCCATCAGTGACGCAGATACGCAGTATTTT.